This is a list of T cell receptor beta chains from one sample in a study of T cells after yellow fever vaccination. TCRdb analysed the 5' RACE reads with MiXCR anew, one entry per CDR3 protein. The sample comprises about 52,000 distinct CDR3 sequences, about 6.6% of which are singletons, and approximately 24% rests with the top ten. The sample in question was CD8+ T cells not binding an NS4B(214-222) dextramer, sorted from PBMCs, obtained about 41 days after the first yellow fever vaccination. These receptors came from a man in his late teens or twenties who received the YFV17D yellow fever vaccine. CDR3s include the opening cysteine and the closing phenylalanine or tryptophan. Fields, in order: clone size, V gene, J gene, D gene, CDR3 protein, CDR3 DNA. The D gene is left open where the match is weak. Only part of the rows carry a size: once, few, many, or a class if the clone is expanded.

size: many; V: TRBV24-1; J: TRBJ2-2; D: NA; CDR3: CATSETGALVTGELFF; DNA: TGTGCCACCAGTGAAACCGGGGCCTTGGTAACTGGGGAGCTGTTTTTT
size: many; V: TRBV6-1; J: TRBJ2-3; D: TRBD2; CDR3: CASSSLAVITDTQYF; DNA: TGTGCCAGCTCCTCACTAGCGGTAATCACAGATACGCAGTATTTT
size: NA; V: TRBV12-3/TRBV12-4; J: TRBJ2-5; D: NA; CDR3: CASSFVRETQYF; DNA: TGTGCCAGCAGTTTCGTGCGTGAGACCCAGTACTTC
size: NA; V: TRBV19; J: TRBJ2-1; D: NA; CDR3: CASSIDRGFDNEQFF; DNA: TGTGCCAGTAGTATAGATAGGGGATTTGACAATGAGCAGTTCTTC
size: many; V: TRBV4-3; J: TRBJ2-7; D: TRBD1; CDR3: CASSRFPDRGSYEQYF; DNA: TGCGCCAGCAGCCGATTTCCGGACAGGGGCTCCTACGAGCAGTACTTC
size: few; V: TRBV6-1; J: TRBJ2-3; D: NA; CDR3: CASSLTNRDKRQYF; DNA: TGTGCCAGCAGTCTAACCAACCGGGACAAGCGGCAGTATTTT
size: NA; V: TRBV6-1; J: TRBJ2-2; D: NA; CDR3: CASCTTAGWEYTGELFF; DNA: TGTGCCAGCTGCACAACAGCAGGGTGGGAATACACCGGGGAGCTGTTTTTT
size: many; V: TRBV7-2; J: TRBJ2-1; D: TRBD2; CDR3: CASSLGPSGYNEQFF; DNA: TGTGCCAGCAGCTTAGGTCCTAGCGGTTACAATGAGCAGTTCTTC
size: NA; V: TRBV27; J: TRBJ2-2; D: NA; CDR3: CASSSVREGEAGELFF; DNA: TGTGCCAGCAGTTCGGTCCGTGAGGGGGAGGCTGGGGAGCTGTTTTTT
size: NA; V: TRBV11-2; J: TRBJ2-3; D: NA; CDR3: CASSLVTAGAGRLVTDTQYF; DNA: TGTGCCAGCAGCTTAGTGACTGCGGGTGCGGGGAGGTTGGTAACAGATACGCAGTATTTT
size: many; V: TRBV4-3; J: TRBJ2-1; D: TRBD1; CDR3: CASSREGQGYYNEQFF; DNA: TGCGCCAGCAGCCGCGAGGGACAGGGCTACTACAATGAGCAGTTCTTC
size: NA; V: TRBV20-1; J: TRBJ2-2; D: TRBD1; CDR3: CSAPTGATPELFF; DNA: TGCAGTGCCCCGACAGGGGCAACCCCGGAGCTGTTTTTT
size: many; V: TRBV7-8; J: TRBJ2-3; D: TRBD2; CDR3: CASSLVLAGSRDTQYF; DNA: TGTGCCAGCAGCTTAGTACTAGCGGGGTCCCGAGATACGCAGTATTTT
size: NA; V: TRBV27; J: TRBJ2-1; D: NA; CDR3: CASSLNAGSPYNEQFF; DNA: TGTGCCAGCAGTTTAAATGCGGGGAGTCCCTACAATGAGCAGTTCTTC
size: many; V: TRBV27; J: TRBJ2-7; D: NA; CDR3: CASSFVDRGSYEQYF; DNA: TGTGCCAGCAGTTTCGTCGATAGGGGTAGCTACGAGCAGTACTTC
size: many; V: TRBV11-1; J: TRBJ2-4; D: TRBD1; CDR3: CASSLAWTGDFLAKNIQYF; DNA: TGTGCCAGCAGCTTAGCGTGGACAGGGGACTTTTTAGCCAAAAACATTCAGTACTTC
size: many; V: TRBV9; J: TRBJ1-5; D: TRBD1; CDR3: CASSREQGGIDQPQHF; DNA: TGTGCCAGCAGCCGGGAACAGGGGGGCATCGATCAGCCCCAGCATTTT
size: NA; V: TRBV6-5; J: TRBJ2-5; D: TRBD1; CDR3: CASSYSTGGGKTQYF; DNA: TGTGCCAGCAGTTACTCGACAGGGGGCGGGAAGACCCAGTACTTC
size: many; V: TRBV4-2; J: TRBJ2-3; D: NA; CDR3: CASSQGNTQYF; DNA: TGTGCCAGCAGCCAAGGAAATACGCAGTATTTT
size: NA; V: TRBV20-1; J: TRBJ2-1; D: NA; CDR3: CSARDVDTYEQFF; DNA: TGCAGTGCTAGGGACGTAGATACATATGAGCAGTTCTTC
size: NA; V: TRBV23-1; J: TRBJ2-1; D: TRBD2; CDR3: CASSQGAGGFLEQFF; DNA: TGCGCCAGCAGTCAGGGAGCGGGGGGATTTCTCGAGCAGTTCTTC
size: many; V: TRBV10-3; J: TRBJ1-3; D: NA; CDR3: CAISLGGESGNTIYF; DNA: TGTGCCATCAGTTTGGGGGGTGAATCTGGAAACACCATATATTTT
size: many; V: TRBV6-5; J: TRBJ2-2; D: NA; CDR3: CASSYGSGETGELFF; DNA: TGTGCCAGCAGTTACGGTTCAGGGGAGACCGGGGAGCTGTTTTTT
size: NA; V: TRBV5-6; J: TRBJ2-7; D: NA; CDR3: CASSLKGTGYEQYF; DNA: TGTGCCAGCAGCTTGAAGGGTACAGGTTACGAGCAGTACTTC
size: many; V: TRBV12-3/TRBV12-4; J: TRBJ2-3; D: NA; CDR3: CASNPDNTDTQYF; DNA: TGTGCCAGCAACCCTGACAACACAGATACGCAGTATTTT
size: few; V: TRBV7-7; J: TRBJ2-5; D: NA; CDR3: CASSLEVTGQETQYF; DNA: TGTGCCAGCAGCTTAGAGGTCACGGGCCAAGAGACCCAGTACTTC
size: NA; V: TRBV6-1; J: TRBJ2-3; D: TRBD1; CDR3: CASSKGQGTDTQYF; DNA: TGTGCCAGCAGTAAGGGACAGGGAACAGATACGCAGTATTTT
size: many; V: TRBV9; J: TRBJ2-7; D: NA; CDR3: CASSPRDRLHYEQYF; DNA: TGTGCCAGCAGCCCCCGAGACAGGCTCCACTACGAGCAGTACTTC
size: few; V: TRBV18; J: TRBJ2-2; D: NA; CDR3: CASSPDRRGQRGDTGELFF; DNA: TGTGCCAGCTCACCCGATCGGAGGGGCCAAAGGGGAGACACCGGGGAGCTGTTTTTT
size: few; V: TRBV4-1; J: TRBJ2-7; D: NA; CDR3: CASSQDRVYEQYF; DNA: TGCGCCAGCAGCCAAGATCGGGTCTACGAGCAGTACTTC
size: many; V: TRBV5-1; J: TRBJ2-1; D: NA; CDR3: CASRGGVREGSYNEQFF; DNA: TGCGCCAGCAGGGGAGGTGTAAGGGAAGGCTCCTACAATGAGCAGTTCTTC
size: NA; V: TRBV6-5; J: TRBJ2-2; D: TRBD2; CDR3: CASSLSSGGEKNTGELFF; DNA: TGTGCCAGCAGTTTGTCTAGCGGGGGGGAAAAGAACACCGGGGAGCTGTTTTTT
size: NA; V: TRBV12-3/TRBV12-4; J: TRBJ2-1; D: NA; CDR3: CASSLMDEQFF; DNA: TGTGCCAGCAGTTTAATGGATGAGCAGTTCTTC
size: few; V: TRBV27; J: TRBJ2-2; D: NA; CDR3: CASSTGAGTGELFF; DNA: TGTGCCAGCAGTACAGGGGCGGGGACCGGGGAGCTGTTTTTT
size: NA; V: TRBV27; J: TRBJ1-6; D: NA; CDR3: CASSLTRNSPLHF; DNA: TGTGCCAGCAGTTTAACGAGGAATTCACCCCTCCACTTT
size: many; V: TRBV29-1; J: TRBJ2-3; D: TRBD1; CDR3: CSVTGGEIDTQYF; DNA: TGCAGCGTTACAGGGGGAGAGATAGATACGCAGTATTTT
size: few; V: TRBV7-9; J: TRBJ1-2; D: TRBD1; CDR3: CASSIGQGAYGYTF; DNA: TGTGCCAGCAGCATCGGACAGGGGGCCTATGGCTACACCTTC
size: many; V: TRBV11-3; J: TRBJ2-1; D: NA; CDR3: CASSSHTLETGTYASGRDLFF; DNA: TGTGCCAGCAGCTCACACACCCTAGAGACAGGGACTTACGCTAGCGGCCGAGATCTGTTCTTC
size: many; V: TRBV27; J: TRBJ2-1; D: NA; CDR3: CASSPWGNEQFF; DNA: TGTGCCAGCAGCCCGTGGGGGAATGAGCAGTTCTTC
size: many; V: TRBV15; J: TRBJ1-3; D: NA; CDR3: CATSRESPGNTIYF; DNA: TGTGCCACCAGCAGAGAATCACCTGGAAACACCATATATTTT
size: NA; V: TRBV20-1; J: TRBJ2-3; D: TRBD2; CDR3: CSARGGPSGGRDTQYF; DNA: TGCAGTGCTAGAGGGGGTCCTAGCGGGGGGCGCGATACGCAGTATTTT
size: many; V: TRBV12-3/TRBV12-4; J: TRBJ2-3; D: TRBD2; CDR3: CASSAPGGGVTDTQYF; DNA: TGTGCCAGCAGTGCTCCTGGCGGGGGGGTCACAGATACGCAGTATTTT
size: many; V: TRBV2; J: TRBJ2-2; D: NA; CDR3: CASSARQGYGELFF; DNA: TGTGCCAGCAGCGCTAGGCAGGGGTACGGGGAGCTGTTTTTT
size: many; V: TRBV7-8; J: TRBJ2-3; D: TRBD2; CDR3: CASSQSSGGPTDTQYF; DNA: TGTGCCAGCAGCCAAAGCAGCGGGGGGCCCACAGATACGCAGTATTTT
size: few; V: TRBV20-1; J: TRBJ2-2; D: NA; CDR3: CSAREVVGNTGELFF; DNA: TGCAGTGCTAGGGAGGTAGTGGGCAACACCGGGGAGCTGTTTTTT
size: few; V: TRBV19; J: TRBJ2-1; D: NA; CDR3: CASSVGTLLTQFF; DNA: TGTGCCAGTAGTGTCGGGACACTACTTACGCAGTTCTTC
size: many; V: TRBV5-1; J: TRBJ2-7; D: TRBD1; CDR3: CASSGGQDPYEQYF; DNA: TGCGCCAGCAGCGGGGGACAGGACCCCTACGAGCAGTACTTC
size: few; V: TRBV4-1; J: TRBJ1-4; D: NA; CDR3: CASSQDPGAPEKLFF; DNA: TGCGCCAGCAGCCAAGATCCAGGGGCCCCCGAAAAACTGTTTTTT
size: many; V: TRBV5-5; J: TRBJ1-2; D: NA; CDR3: CASSLGVAGYTF; DNA: TGTGCCAGCAGCTTGGGGGTTGCTGGCTACACCTTC
size: NA; V: TRBV9; J: TRBJ1-3; D: NA; CDR3: CASSVGWGSGNTIYF; DNA: TGTGCCAGCAGCGTAGGTTGGGGGTCTGGAAACACCATATATTTT